The 10 T cell receptor beta chains listed next were all sequenced from one sample in a study of cytomegalovirus exposure and HLA in healthy donors. The PCR made use of 60 Vbeta and 13 Jbeta primers. Sequencing was performed with immunoSEQ multiplex PCR; in TCRdb, only in-frame clones are kept and a portion is missing. The table lists 60,000 to 70,000 clones, about two thirds of them singletons. The sample taken for sequencing was PBMCs. These receptors originate from a man aged 40-50 years in good health and CMV-seropositive.

V is TRBV19 and J is TRBJ2-5; D might be TRBD1 (8 bases). The V end was cut by 7 bases, the J end by 2 bases, with 20 bases between. The CDR3 loop spans 16 amino acids. CDR1 and CDR2 from the germline V gene are LNHDA and SQIVND (reference sequence). This CDR3 reads CASTRTGSGKQETQYF. The CDR3 bases are TGTGCCAGTACCCGGACAGGGAGCGGGAAGCAAGAGACCCAGTACTTC.

The genes are TRBV7-9 and TRBJ2-7, with a weak D call TRBD1 (6 bases). The V end lost 5 bases, the J end lost 0 bases, and 17 bases lay between the germline ends. The CDR3 totals 16 residues. The germline V gene encodes CDR1 SEHNR and CDR2 FQNEAQ (reference sequence). The chain's CDR3 is CASSPRQRTASYEQYF. The CDR3 DNA sequence: TGTGCCAGCAGCCCGAGGCAGAGGACAGCCTCCTACGAGCAGTACTTC.

The chain couples TRBV7-2 to TRBJ2-3; 9 positions match TRBD1. Germline V gene sequence: CDR1 SGHTA, CDR2 FQGNSA. The CDR3 extends over 16 amino acids. J was trimmed by 7 bases and V by 4 bases; bases with no gene match: 12. The CDR3 loop is CASSYTGGAGWNTQYF. CDR3 nucleotides: TGTGCCAGCAGCTACACAGGGGGCGCGGGGTGGAATACGCAGTATTTT.

This clone was found a few times. The J gene is TRBJ2-1, the V gene TRBV10-3, with D possibly being TRBD2 (6 bases). This CDR3 has 15 amino acids. The germline V gene has CDR1 ENHRY and CDR2 SYGVKD. Trimming pared 1 base from V and 4 bases from J, leaving 11 bases between. The DNA for the CDR3 is TGTGCCATCAGTGAGTGGATAGCGGAGTACAATGAGCAGTTCTTC. Translation gives CAISEWIAEYNEQFF.

The genes are TRBV9 and TRBJ1-4; 9 bases match TRBD1. The germline gives CDR1 SGDLS, CDR2 YYNGEE. There are 15 residues in the CDR3. V lost 4 bases to trimming and J lost 2 bases; unmatched junction nucleotides: 3. CDR3 in DNA: TGTGCCAGCAGCAGAGGACAGGGGACTAATGAAAAACTGTTTTTT. This codes for CASSRGQGTNEKLFF.

This sequence joins TRBV9 and TRBJ2-7; the match to TRBD2 covers 7 bases. CDR1 is SGDLS, CDR2 YYNGEE, per germline. The CDR3 has 14 residues. The ends lost 2 bases at V and 6 bases at J; junction bases unmatched: 8. The CDR3 nucleotides are TGTGCCAGCAGCGTCCGGGACTATTCCCCCGAGCAGTACTTC. Translated: CASSVRDYSPEQYF.

As concerns this clone: An end of the junction differs from the germline gene, which may be a read error. The chain recombines TRBV29-1 with TRBJ1-1; 7 bases agree with TRBD1. The germline V gene encodes CDR1 SQVTM and CDR2 ANQGSEA. This CDR3 comprises 17 residues. CDR3 sequence (DNA): TGCAGCGTTGATGAAAAGACGACAGGGATCATGAAGACTGAAGCTTTCTTT. This codes for CSVDEKTTGIMKTEAFF.

V usage is TRBV7-9 and J usage is TRBJ2-7; possible D gene TRBD2, 6 bases. The CDR3 is 15 amino acids. The germline gives CDR1 SEHNR, CDR2 FQNEAQ (reference sequence). The V gene lost 2 bases and the J gene lost 6 bases, with 17 bases spanning the gap. This CDR3 is CASSLRSSAVAEQYF. Here the CDR3 DNA reads TGTGCCAGCAGCTTACGGTCTAGCGCAGTTGCCGAGCAGTACTTC. Combining the CDR3 with reference TRBV7-9 and TRBJ2-7 gives the whole variable domain DTGVSQNPRHKITKRGQNVTFRCDPISEHNRLYWYRQTLGQGPEFLTYFQNEAQLEKSRLLSDRFSAERPKGSFSTLEIQRTEQGDSAMYLCASSLRSSAVAEQYFGPGTRLTVT.

This chain connects TRBV4-1 to TRBJ2-1; D uncertain. V was clipped by 5 bases and J by 8 bases, with 13 bases between them. Germline CDR1 is MGHRA and CDR2 is YSYEKL. There are 13 residues in the CDR3. The CDR3: CASSAVVPYEQFF. The CDR3 coding sequence is TGCGCCAGCAGCGCAGTGGTACCCTATGAGCAGTTCTTC.

The chain has TRBV5-5 and TRBJ2-7; 10 bases map to TRBD2. Germline assignment: CDR1 SGHKS and CDR2 YYEKEE (reference sequence). Trimming removed 3 bases from V and 3 bases from J; junction bases left unmatched: 3. The CDR3 consists of 14 residues. CDR3 DNA: TGTGCCAGCAGCTCCACTAGCGGGAACTACGAGCAGTACTTC. Encoded protein: CASSSTSGNYEQYF.